Sequencing of this TCR beta chain was carried out in a study of shared clonotypes between healthy human individuals. Study-wide findings and caveats: When compared with the clonotypes that were shared by all four sorted-subset donors, the non-shared clonotypes turned out to have lower generation probabilities.

CD4+ cells underwent separation, giving CD45RA+ naive and CD45RA-negative memory subsets. Profiling relied on immunoSEQ multiplex PCR, and the TCRdb table lists in-frame clones only, not all of them. The sample lists 2,500,000 or so clones; about 92% were seen once. In the case of this clone: Its matching antigen is unknown. The sample contains more than one DNA sequence encoding this CDR3.

V was cut by 1 base and J by 3 bases, with 10 bases left in between. Germline CDR1 reads SGHNT; CDR2 reads YYREEE (reference sequence). The CDR3 consists of 14 residues. The source material was naive CD4+ T cells sorted from blood. Described subset: CD45RA+ positively selected. The V call is TRBV5-4, the J call TRBJ2-5; maybe TRBD1 (7 bases). This sequence originates from a man between 18 and 29 years old in good health. The CDR3 DNA is TGTGCCAGCAGCTTGCAGGGGGGTAAAGAGACCCAGTACTTC. Translated, it gives CASSLQGGKETQYF. The variable domain in full, with the rest retrieved from reference TRBV5-4 and TRBJ2-5, is ETGVTQSPTHLIKTRGQQVTLRCSSQSGHNTVSWYQQALGQGPQFIFQYYREEENGRGNFPPRFSGLQFPNYSSELNVNALELDDSALYLCASSLQGGKETQYFGPGTRLLVL.